The rows below give T cell receptor beta chains drawn from one sample of a study of identifying expanded T cells in peripheral blood. Profiling relied on immunoSEQ multiplex PCR, and the TCRdb table lists in-frame clones only, not all of them. The repertoire consists of 100,000 to 110,000 clones, with 88% occurring once and the leading ten covering just over 5.5%. The sequenced sample was blood. All receptors derive from a person aged 18 to 75 in good health. The CDR3 runs from the conserved cysteine through the conserved F or W. The D gene is left open where the match is weak. Part of the rows lack a size; the others show once, few, many or a class for expanded clones.

V gene	D gene	clone size	J gene	CDR3 protein	CDR3 DNA
TRBV25-1	-	-	TRBJ1-3	CASTGHSGNTIYF	TGTGCCAGCACGGGACACTCTGGAAACACCATATATTTT
TRBV19	-	-	TRBJ2-1	CASRVGQEQFF	TGTGCCAGTAGGGTCGGACAAGAGCAGTTCTTC
TRBV7-2	-	-	TRBJ1-5	CASGGFNQPQHF	TGTGCCTCAGGAGGGTTCAATCAGCCCCAGCATTTT
TRBV9	-	-	TRBJ2-2	CASTRGGGTDAGELFF	TGTGCCAGCACCAGGGGAGGGGGCACGGACGCCGGGGAGCTGTTTTTT
TRBV5-1	-	-	TRBJ1-2	CASSSDSDIYGYTF	TGCGCCAGCAGCTCGGATTCGGACATCTATGGCTACACCTTC
TRBV15	-	-	TRBJ2-3	CATSRDGGIGTDTQYF	TGTGCCACCAGCAGAGATGGCGGGATTGGCACAGATACGCAGTATTTT
TRBV6-5	-	-	TRBJ1-2	CASSTGEDHYGYTF	TGTGCCAGCAGTACAGGAGAGGATCACTATGGCTACACCTTC
TRBV4-1	TRBD2	-	TRBJ2-1	CASSQQLAVFYNEQFF	TGCGCCAGCAGCCAGCAACTAGCGGTTTTCTACAATGAGCAGTTCTTC
TRBV27	-	-	TRBJ1-1	CASASDQIRNTEAFF	TGTGCCAGCGCTTCAGATCAAATCAGGAACACTGAAGCTTTCTTT
TRBV2	TRBD2	-	TRBJ2-3	CASTRGGAADTQYF	TGTGCCAGCACTCGGGGGGGGGCCGCAGATACGCAGTATTTT
TRBV27	TRBD1	-	TRBJ1-1	CASSLRTGVKAFF	TGTGCCAGCAGTCTCAGGACAGGAGTAAAAGCTTTCTTT
TRBV7-9	TRBD1	-	TRBJ1-2	CASSLLTGGTPNYGYTF	TGTGCCAGCAGCTTATTGACAGGGGGAACCCCTAACTATGGCTACACCTTC
TRBV9	TRBD2	-	TRBJ2-5	CASSVGGGTQETQYF	TGTGCCAGCAGCGTAGGGGGGGGAACCCAAGAGACCCAGTACTTC
TRBV29-1	TRBD1	-	TRBJ1-1	CSVRDRATTLNTEAFF	TGCAGCGTAAGGGACAGGGCCACCACCTTGAACACTGAAGCTTTCTTT
TRBV30	-	-	TRBJ1-1	CAWSYEGAEAFF	TGTGCCTGGAGTTATGAGGGGGCTGAAGCTTTCTTT
TRBV25-1	-	-	TRBJ2-1	CASARSGGGYNEQFF	TGTGCCAGCGCCCGTAGCGGAGGGGGATACAATGAGCAGTTCTTC
TRBV7-9	TRBD2	-	TRBJ2-7	CASSLSGSASYEQYF	TGTGCCAGCAGTCTTAGCGGGAGTGCGTCCTACGAGCAGTACTTC
TRBV5-6	TRBD1	-	TRBJ1-1	CASSSETRTGEAFF	TGTGCCAGCAGCTCAGAAACTAGGACAGGAGAAGCTTTCTTT
TRBV27	-	-	TRBJ2-2	CASRDEKRGTNTGELFF	TGTGCCAGCAGAGACGAGAAGAGGGGAACGAACACCGGGGAGCTGTTTTTT
TRBV15	TRBD2	-	TRBJ2-3	CATSIRLAGGTDTQYF	TGTGCCACCAGCATCCGACTAGCGGGAGGGACAGATACGCAGTATTTT
TRBV7-9	TRBD2	-	TRBJ2-7	CASSLSGSYEQYF	TGTGCCAGCAGCTTAAGCGGGAGCTACGAGCAGTACTTC
TRBV18	-	once	TRBJ1-4	CASSPRGASGIEKLFF	TGTGCCAGCTCACCTCGGGGGGCGTCGGGGATTGAAAAACTGTTTTTT
TRBV19	TRBD2	-	TRBJ2-4	CASSPFSGRGDIQYF	TGTGCCAGTAGTCCCTTTAGCGGGAGGGGGGACATTCAGTACTTC
TRBV29-1	-	-	TRBJ1-1	CSAAKGGTEAFF	TGCAGCGCCGCAAAGGGAGGGACTGAAGCTTTCTTT
TRBV15	-	-	TRBJ2-3	CATSRDTSGQYF	TGTGCCACCAGCAGAGATACGAGTGGGCAGTATTTT
TRBV30	TRBD1	-	TRBJ2-7	CALRDRDYEQYF	TGTGCCCTCCGGGACAGGGACTACGAGCAGTACTTC
TRBV18	TRBD1	few	TRBJ2-7	CASSPFEDRAYEQYF	TGTGCCAGCTCACCTTTCGAAGACAGGGCCTACGAGCAGTACTTC
TRBV7-3	TRBD2	-	TRBJ2-3	CASSRTGGLAGGSDTQYF	TGTGCCAGCAGCCGAACAGGCGGACTAGCGGGGGGATCAGATACGCAGTATTTT
TRBV11-2	TRBD2	-	TRBJ2-1	CASSQKRERGTSHNEQFF	TGTGCCAGCAGCCAAAAGCGGGAGCGGGGGACTTCCCACAATGAGCAGTTCTTC
TRBV13	-	-	TRBJ2-1	CASSLGRPPHEQFF	TGTGCCAGCAGCTTAGGCCGACCGCCCCATGAGCAGTTCTTC
TRBV19	TRBD1	-	TRBJ1-1	CASSIDRGRGTEAFF	TGTGCCAGTAGTATCGACAGGGGTAGGGGCACTGAAGCTTTCTTT
TRBV4-3	-	once	TRBJ1-1	CASSQPDRNTEAFF	TGCGCCAGCAGCCAACCCGACAGGAACACTGAAGCTTTCTTT
TRBV27	-	-	TRBJ1-5	CASSLSGRGNQPQHF	TGTGCCAGCAGTTTATCGGGCAGGGGAAATCAGCCCCAGCATTTT
TRBV19	TRBD1	-	TRBJ1-4	CASRGGQDNEKLFF	TGTGCCAGCCGCGGGGGACAGGATAATGAAAAACTGTTTTTT
TRBV18	TRBD2	-	TRBJ2-1	CASSPRDGGDNEQFF	TGTGCCAGCTCACCCCGAGATGGGGGGGACAATGAGCAGTTCTTC
TRBV11-2	-	-	TRBJ1-6	CASSRTTNIGGGRLHF	TGTGCCAGCAGCCGCACCACCAATATAGGGGGGGGACGTCTCCACTTT
TRBV18	-	once	TRBJ1-4	CASSPRVGASPTNEKLFF	TGTGCCAGCTCACCACGGGTAGGGGCCAGCCCGACTAATGAAAAACTGTTTTTT
TRBV7-9	TRBD2	-	TRBJ2-7	CASSQGAGGLYEQYF	TGTGCCAGCAGCCAGGGAGCGGGAGGCCTCTACGAGCAGTACTTC
TRBV30	-	-	TRBJ2-7	CAGSGDYEQYF	TGTGCCGGGTCAGGGGACTACGAGCAGTACTTC
TRBV6-1	TRBD1	-	TRBJ1-2	CASSRTGQGAYGYTF	TGTGCCAGCAGCCGAACCGGACAGGGGGCCTATGGCTACACCTTC
TRBV5-4	-	-	TRBJ2-3	CASSLETAYSTDTQYF	TGTGCCAGCAGCTTGGAGACAGCATACTCCACAGATACGCAGTATTTT
TRBV12-5	-	few	TRBJ1-1	CASGPRTAGFPEAFF	TGTGCTAGTGGTCCTCGGACAGCAGGGTTCCCTGAAGCTTTCTTT
TRBV7-9	-	-	TRBJ2-7	CASSLLPTGRNGVYEQYF	TGTGCCAGCAGCTTACTACCGACAGGACGTAACGGAGTGTACGAGCAGTACTTC
TRBV7-9	-	-	TRBJ1-2	CASSGYTGYGYTF	TGTGCCAGCAGCGGATACACGGGCTACGGCTACACCTTC
TRBV10-3	-	-	TRBJ1-4	CAISVDINEKLFF	TGTGCCATCAGTGTGGACATAAATGAAAAACTGTTTTTT
TRBV10-3	TRBD1	-	TRBJ2-7	CAIRRGLVWGTGQSYEQYF	TGTGCCATCAGGAGGGGGCTGGTTTGGGGGACAGGGCAATCCTACGAGCAGTACTTC
TRBV7-8	-	once	TRBJ2-1	CASSYLSAWANEQFF	TGTGCCAGCAGCTATCTTTCCGCGTGGGCCAATGAGCAGTTCTTC
TRBV19	-	-	TRBJ1-2	CASSPVMGYGYTF	TGTGCCAGTAGCCCAGTGATGGGGTATGGCTACACCTTC
TRBV13	-	-	TRBJ1-5	CASSLSRSNQPQHF	TGTGCCAGCAGCTTATCCAGGAGCAATCAGCCCCAGCATTTT
TRBV2	-	-	TRBJ2-1	CASSEAAGGPSYNEQFF	TGTGCCAGCAGTGAAGCTGCAGGGGGGCCCTCCTACAATGAGCAGTTCTTC
TRBV7-2	TRBD2	-	TRBJ2-1	CASSPRLAGGYNEQFF	TGTGCCAGCAGCCCGAGACTAGCGGGGGGGTACAATGAGCAGTTCTTC